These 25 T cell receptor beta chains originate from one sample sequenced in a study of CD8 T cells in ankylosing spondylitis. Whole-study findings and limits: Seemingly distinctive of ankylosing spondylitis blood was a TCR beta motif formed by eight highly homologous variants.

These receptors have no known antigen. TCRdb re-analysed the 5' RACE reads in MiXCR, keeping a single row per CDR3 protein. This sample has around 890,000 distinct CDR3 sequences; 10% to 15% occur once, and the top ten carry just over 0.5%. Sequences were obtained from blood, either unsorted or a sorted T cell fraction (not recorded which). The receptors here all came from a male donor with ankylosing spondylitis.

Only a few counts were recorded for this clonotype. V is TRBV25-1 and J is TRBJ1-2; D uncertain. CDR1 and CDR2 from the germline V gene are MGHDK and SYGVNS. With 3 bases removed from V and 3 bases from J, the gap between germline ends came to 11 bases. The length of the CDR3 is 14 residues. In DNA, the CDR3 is TGTGCCAGCAGTGATTATGTGGGAGACTATGGCTACACCTTC. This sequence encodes CASSDYVGDYGYTF.

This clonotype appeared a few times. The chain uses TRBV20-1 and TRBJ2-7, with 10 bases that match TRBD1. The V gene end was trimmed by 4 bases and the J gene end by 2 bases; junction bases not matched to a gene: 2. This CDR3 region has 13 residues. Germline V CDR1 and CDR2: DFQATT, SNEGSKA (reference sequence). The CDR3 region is CSAKGTGAYEQYF. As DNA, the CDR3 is TGCAGTGCTAAGGGGACAGGGGCCTACGAGCAGTACTTC.

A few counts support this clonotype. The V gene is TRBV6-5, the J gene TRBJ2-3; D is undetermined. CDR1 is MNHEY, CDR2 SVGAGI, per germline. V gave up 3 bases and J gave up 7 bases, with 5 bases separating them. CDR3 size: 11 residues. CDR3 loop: CASSYLYTQYF. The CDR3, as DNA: TGTGCCAGCAGTTATTTGTATACGCAGTATTTT.

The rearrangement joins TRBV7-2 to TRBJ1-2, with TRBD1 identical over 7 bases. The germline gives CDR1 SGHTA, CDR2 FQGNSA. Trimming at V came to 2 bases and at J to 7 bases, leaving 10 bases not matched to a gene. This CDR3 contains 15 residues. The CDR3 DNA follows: TGTGCCAGCAGCTTATACAGGGGAAGGTCGGGTGGCTACACCTTC. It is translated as CASSLYRGRSGGYTF.

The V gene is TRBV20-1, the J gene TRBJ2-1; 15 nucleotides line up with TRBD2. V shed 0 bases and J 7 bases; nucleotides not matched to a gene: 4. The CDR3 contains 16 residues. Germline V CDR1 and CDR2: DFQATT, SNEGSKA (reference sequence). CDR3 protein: CSARDLGLAGGNEQFF. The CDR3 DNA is TGCAGTGCTAGAGATTTGGGACTAGCGGGGGGTAATGAGCAGTTCTTC.

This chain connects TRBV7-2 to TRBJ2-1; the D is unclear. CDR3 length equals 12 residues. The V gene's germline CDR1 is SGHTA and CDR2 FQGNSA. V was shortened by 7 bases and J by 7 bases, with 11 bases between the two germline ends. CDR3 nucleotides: TGTGCCAGCACCACCTTCGGGAATGAGCAGTTCTTC. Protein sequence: CASTTFGNEQFF.

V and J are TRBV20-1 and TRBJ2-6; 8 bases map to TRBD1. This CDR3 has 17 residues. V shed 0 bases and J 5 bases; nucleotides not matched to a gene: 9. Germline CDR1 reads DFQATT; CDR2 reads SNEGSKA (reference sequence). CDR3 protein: CSARDVQGAGWANVLTF. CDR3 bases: TGCAGTGCTAGAGACGTTCAGGGGGCAGGTTGGGCCAACGTCCTGACTTTC.

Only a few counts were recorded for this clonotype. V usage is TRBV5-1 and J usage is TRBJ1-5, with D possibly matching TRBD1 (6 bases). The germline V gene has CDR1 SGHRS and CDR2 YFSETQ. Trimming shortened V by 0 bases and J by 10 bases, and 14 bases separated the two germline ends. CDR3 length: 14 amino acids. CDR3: CASSLDGGLGPQHF. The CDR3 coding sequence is TGCGCCAGCAGCTTGGACGGGGGGCTTGGACCCCAGCATTTT.

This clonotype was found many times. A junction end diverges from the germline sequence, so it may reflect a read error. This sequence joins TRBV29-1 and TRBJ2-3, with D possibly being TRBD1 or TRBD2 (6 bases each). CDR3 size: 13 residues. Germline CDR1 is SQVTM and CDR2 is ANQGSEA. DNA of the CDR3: TGCAGCGCTGAAGGGGGGCAGACAGATACGCAGTATTTT. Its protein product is CSAEGGQTDTQYF.

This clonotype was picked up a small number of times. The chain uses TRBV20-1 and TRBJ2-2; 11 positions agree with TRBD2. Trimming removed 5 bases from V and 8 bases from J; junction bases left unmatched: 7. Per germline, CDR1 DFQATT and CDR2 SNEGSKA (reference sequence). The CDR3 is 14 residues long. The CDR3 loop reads CSAWLAGGGGELFF. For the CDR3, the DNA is TGCAGTGCTTGGCTAGCGGGAGGAGGAGGGGAGCTGTTTTTT.

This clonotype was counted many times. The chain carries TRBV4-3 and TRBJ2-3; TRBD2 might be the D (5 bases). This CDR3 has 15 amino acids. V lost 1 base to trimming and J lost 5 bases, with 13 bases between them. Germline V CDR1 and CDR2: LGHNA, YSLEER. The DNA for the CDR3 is TGCGCCAGCAGCCAAGGATCCGGGATCCTAGATACGCAGTATTTT. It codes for CASSQGSGILDTQYF.

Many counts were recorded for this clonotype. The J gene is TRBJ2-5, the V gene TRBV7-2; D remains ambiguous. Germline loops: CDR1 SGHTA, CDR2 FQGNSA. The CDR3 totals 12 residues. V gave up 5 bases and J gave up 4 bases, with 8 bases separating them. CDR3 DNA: TGTGCCAGCAGCCCCCAGAGAGAGACCCAGTACTTC. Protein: CASSPQRETQYF.

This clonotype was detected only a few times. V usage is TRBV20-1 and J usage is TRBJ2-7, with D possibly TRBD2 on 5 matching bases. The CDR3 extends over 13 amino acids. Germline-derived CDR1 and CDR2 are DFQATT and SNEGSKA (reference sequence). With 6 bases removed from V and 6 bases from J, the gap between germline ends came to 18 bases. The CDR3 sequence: CSARLSEASEQYF. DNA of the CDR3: TGCAGTGCACGACTAAGCGAGGCAAGCGAGCAGTACTTC.

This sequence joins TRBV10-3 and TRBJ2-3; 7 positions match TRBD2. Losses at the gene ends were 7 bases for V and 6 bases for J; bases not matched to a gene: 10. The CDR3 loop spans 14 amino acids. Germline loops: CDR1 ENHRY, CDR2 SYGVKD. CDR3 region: CAIKRDYVADTQYF. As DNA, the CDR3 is TGTGCCATCAAGCGGGACTACGTAGCGGATACGCAGTATTTT.

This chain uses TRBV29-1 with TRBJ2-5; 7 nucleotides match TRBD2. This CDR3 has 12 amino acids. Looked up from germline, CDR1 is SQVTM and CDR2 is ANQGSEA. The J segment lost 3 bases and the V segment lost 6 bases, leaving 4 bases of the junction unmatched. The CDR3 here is CSVDLAEETQYF. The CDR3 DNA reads TGCAGCGTGGACCTAGCGGAAGAGACCCAGTACTTC.

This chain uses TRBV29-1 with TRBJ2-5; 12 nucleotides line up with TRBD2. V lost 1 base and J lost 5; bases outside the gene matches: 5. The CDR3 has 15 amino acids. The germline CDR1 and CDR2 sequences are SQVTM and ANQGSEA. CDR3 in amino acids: CSVEVPSGGAETQYF. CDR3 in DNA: TGCAGCGTTGAAGTCCCTAGCGGGGGGGCGGAGACCCAGTACTTC.

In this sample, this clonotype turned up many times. The CDR3 loop is CASSEGPDTVQFF. CDR3 sequence (DNA): TGCGCCAGCAGCGAAGGACCAGACACTGTTCAGTTCTTC. The chain combines TRBV5-1 with TRBJ2-1; D gene uncertain. The germline V gene encodes CDR1 SGHRS and CDR2 YFSETQ. The CDR3 is 13 amino acids. V shed 4 bases and J shed 13 bases, with 18 bases lying between them.

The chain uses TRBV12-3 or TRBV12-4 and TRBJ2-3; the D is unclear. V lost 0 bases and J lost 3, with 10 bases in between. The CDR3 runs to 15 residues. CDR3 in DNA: TGTGCCAGCAGTTTAGCGGGGTTGCCTACAGATACGCAGTATTTT. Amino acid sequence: CASSLAGLPTDTQYF.

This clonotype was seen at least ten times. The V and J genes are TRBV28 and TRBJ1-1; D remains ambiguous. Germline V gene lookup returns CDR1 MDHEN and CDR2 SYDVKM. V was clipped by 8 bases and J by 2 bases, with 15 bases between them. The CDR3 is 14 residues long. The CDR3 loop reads CASDDPRQNTEAFF. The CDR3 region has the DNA TGTGCCAGCGATGACCCCCGGCAAAACACTGAAGCTTTCTTT.

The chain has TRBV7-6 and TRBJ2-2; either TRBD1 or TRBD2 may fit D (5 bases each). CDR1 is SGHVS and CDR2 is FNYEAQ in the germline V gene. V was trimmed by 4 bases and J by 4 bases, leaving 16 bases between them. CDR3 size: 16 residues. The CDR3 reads CASSSPGDPGTGELFF. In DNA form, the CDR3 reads TGTGCCAGCAGCTCCCCTGGGGACCCTGGCACCGGGGAGCTGTTTTTT.

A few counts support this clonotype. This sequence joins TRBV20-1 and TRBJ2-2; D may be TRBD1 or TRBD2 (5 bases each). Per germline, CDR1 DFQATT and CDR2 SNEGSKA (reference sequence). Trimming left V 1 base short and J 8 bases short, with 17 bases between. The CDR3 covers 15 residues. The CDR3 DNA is TGCAGTGCTAGAGCCTCCGGGACCGGTTCTGGGGAGCTGTTTTTT. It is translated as CSARASGTGSGELFF.

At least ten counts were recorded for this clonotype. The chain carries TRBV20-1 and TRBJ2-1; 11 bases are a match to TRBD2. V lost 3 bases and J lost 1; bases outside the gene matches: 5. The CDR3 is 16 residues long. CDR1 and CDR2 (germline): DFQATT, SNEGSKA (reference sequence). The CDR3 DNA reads TGCAGTGCTAGCTACGCTAGCGGGGGGTCCTACAATGAGCAGTTCTTC. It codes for CSASYASGGSYNEQFF.

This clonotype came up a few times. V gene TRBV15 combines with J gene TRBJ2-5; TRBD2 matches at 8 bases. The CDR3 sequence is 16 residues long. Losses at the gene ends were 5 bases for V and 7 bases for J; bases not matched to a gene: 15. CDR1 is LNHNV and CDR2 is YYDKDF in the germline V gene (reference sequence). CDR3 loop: CATSPGFAGGSATQYF. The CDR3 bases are TGTGCCACCAGCCCAGGTTTTGCGGGAGGTTCGGCGACCCAGTACTTC. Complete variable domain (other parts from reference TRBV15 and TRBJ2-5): DAMVIQNPRYQVTQFGKPVTLSCSQTLNHNVMYWYQQKSSQAPKLLFHYYDKDFNNEADTPDNFQSRRPNTSFCFLDIRSPGLGDTAMYLCATSPGFAGGSATQYFGPGTRLLVL.

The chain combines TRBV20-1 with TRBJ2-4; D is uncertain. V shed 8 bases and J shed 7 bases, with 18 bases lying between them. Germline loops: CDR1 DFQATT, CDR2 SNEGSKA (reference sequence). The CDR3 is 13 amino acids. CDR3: CSTPSSLGNIQYF. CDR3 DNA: TGCAGTACCCCCTCTTCCTTAGGGAACATTCAGTACTTC.

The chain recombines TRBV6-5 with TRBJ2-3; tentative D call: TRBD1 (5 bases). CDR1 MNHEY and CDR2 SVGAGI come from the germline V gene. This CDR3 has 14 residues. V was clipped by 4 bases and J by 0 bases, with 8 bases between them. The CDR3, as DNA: TGTGCCAGCAGTTCACAGGTTAGCACAGATACGCAGTATTTT. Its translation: CASSSQVSTDTQYF.